The clone carrying this T cell receptor beta chain was recorded a few times. Its target is unknown. This entry belongs to a study of T-cell memory formation after mild COVID-19. Overall study results and limits: Pre-infection memory harbored some responding clones, suggesting cross-reactive memory joined.

Trimming pared 0 bases from V and 7 bases from J, leaving 11 bases between. This CDR3 has 13 amino acids. Per the germline V gene, CDR1 is SGDLS and CDR2 is YYNGEE. TCRdb redid the calling of the 5' RACE reads with MiXCR, one entry per CDR3 protein. The table lists about 600,000 distinct CDR3 sequences, less than 25% of them singletons. V and J are TRBV9 and TRBJ2-7; D unresolved. The sequence came from an adult woman who had mild COVID-19 (a few samples of this study predate the infection). Cell type and time point are not known. Sequencing input: PBMCs or a T cell subset sorted from them (not recorded which). The DNA for the CDR3 is TGTGCCAGCAGCGTAGGGTCCCTGGGAGAGCAGTACTTC. Amino acids: CASSVGSLGEQYF.